This T cell receptor (beta chain) comes out of a study of blood T cell repertoires in COVID-19. Study in general: Specimens from acute and convalescent COVID-19 originated in the United States, Italy and Spain.

In assigning cohorts, the study relied on participant-reported clinical history. The junction had 4 bases not matched to a gene; V was cut back by 1 base and J by 5 bases. CDR1 SNHLY and CDR2 FYNNEI come from the germline V gene. There are 14 residues in the CDR3. Using immunoSEQ multiplex PCR, the repertoire was profiled, and TCRdb retains in-frame clones only, with some absent. The data contain over 200,000 clones, 80% to 90% of them seen just once; the ten biggest clones take up around 10%. The clonotype was recovered from a man in his late teens or twenties with acute COVID-19. What was sequenced was PBMCs or T cells enriched from blood (not recorded which). The chain uses TRBV2 and TRBJ2-7; 8 positions match TRBD2. The CDR3 spells CASSEEREWNEQYF. The CDR3, as DNA: TGTGCCAGCAGTGAAGAGCGGGAGTGGAACGAGCAGTACTTC.